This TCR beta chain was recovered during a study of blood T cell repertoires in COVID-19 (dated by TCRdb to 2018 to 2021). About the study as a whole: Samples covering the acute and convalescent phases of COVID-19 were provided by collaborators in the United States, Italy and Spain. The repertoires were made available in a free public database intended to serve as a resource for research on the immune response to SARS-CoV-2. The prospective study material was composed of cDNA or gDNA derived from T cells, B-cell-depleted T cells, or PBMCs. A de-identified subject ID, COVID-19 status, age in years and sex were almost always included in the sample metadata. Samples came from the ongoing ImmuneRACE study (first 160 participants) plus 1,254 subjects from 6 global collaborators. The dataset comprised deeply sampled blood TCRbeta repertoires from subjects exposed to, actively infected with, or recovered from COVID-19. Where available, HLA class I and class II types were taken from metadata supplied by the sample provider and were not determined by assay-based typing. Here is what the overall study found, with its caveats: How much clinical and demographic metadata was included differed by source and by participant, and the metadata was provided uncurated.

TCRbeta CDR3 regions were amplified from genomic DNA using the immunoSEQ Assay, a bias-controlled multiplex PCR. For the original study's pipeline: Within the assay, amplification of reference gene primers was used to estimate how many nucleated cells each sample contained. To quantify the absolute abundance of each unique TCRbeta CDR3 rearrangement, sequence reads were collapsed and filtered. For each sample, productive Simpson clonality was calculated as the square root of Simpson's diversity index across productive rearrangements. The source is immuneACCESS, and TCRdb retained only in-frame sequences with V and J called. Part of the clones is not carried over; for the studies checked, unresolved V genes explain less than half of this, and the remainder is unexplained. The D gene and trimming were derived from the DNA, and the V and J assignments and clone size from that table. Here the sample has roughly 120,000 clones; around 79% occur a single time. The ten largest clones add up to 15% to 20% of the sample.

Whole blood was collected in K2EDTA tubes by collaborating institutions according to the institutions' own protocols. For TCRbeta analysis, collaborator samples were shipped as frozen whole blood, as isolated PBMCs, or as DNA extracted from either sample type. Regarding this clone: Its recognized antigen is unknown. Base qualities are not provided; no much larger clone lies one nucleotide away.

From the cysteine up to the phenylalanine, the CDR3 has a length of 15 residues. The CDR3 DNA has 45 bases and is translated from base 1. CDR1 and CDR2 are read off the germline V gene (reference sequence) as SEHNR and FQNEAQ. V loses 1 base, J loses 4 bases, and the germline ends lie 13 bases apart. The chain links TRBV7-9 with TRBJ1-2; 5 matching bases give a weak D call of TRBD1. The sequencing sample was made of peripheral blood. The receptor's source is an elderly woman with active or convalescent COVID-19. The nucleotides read TGTGCCAGCAGCTTAGAGGGGCCGATGATCTATGGCTACACCTTC. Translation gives CASSLEGPMIYGYTF.